The 4 T cell receptor beta chains below all came from one sample that was sequenced in a study of blood T cell repertoires in COVID-19. Measured with immunoSEQ multiplex PCR; TCRdb has only the in-frame clones, and not every one. The top ten clones hold roughly a tenth of a sample with around 400,000 clones, 70% to 90% of them seen once. The sequenced material came from peripheral blood. These TCRs come from a woman in her 30s with COVID-19, enrolled during active disease.

The chain employs TRBV28 and TRBJ1-5, with D perhaps TRBD1 (5 bases). V was cut by 6 bases and J by 0 bases, with 15 bases left in between. CDR1 and CDR2 from the germline V gene are MDHEN and SYDVKM. The CDR3 spans 16 residues. This CDR3 is CASRTQVTSSNQPQHF. CDR3 DNA sequence: TGTGCCAGCAGGACACAGGTTACTTCTAGCAATCAGCCCCAGCATTTT.

The gene calls are TRBV28 and TRBJ2-1; the match to TRBD2 covers 9 bases. CDR3 length: 15 residues. V trimming: 5 bases; J trimming: 4 bases; junction bases outside the gene matches: 6. CDR1 is MDHEN, CDR2 SYDVKM, per germline. The CDR3 region is CASSKLTSGYNEQFF. For the CDR3, the DNA is TGTGCCAGCAGTAAGTTAACTAGCGGGTACAATGAGCAGTTCTTC.

The table lists this clone with a count of one. The chain uses TRBV6-5 and TRBJ2-5; D may be TRBD1 (7 bases). CDR3 length equals 13 residues. From germline, CDR1 is MNHEY and CDR2 SVGAGI. V lost 6 bases and J lost 5, with 13 bases in between. CDR3 in amino acids: CASRETGRETQYF. The CDR3 DNA follows: TGTGCCAGCAGGGAGACAGGGAGGGAGACCCAGTACTTC.

The chain joins TRBV2 to TRBJ2-4; D gene unclear. Looked up from germline, CDR1 is SNHLY and CDR2 is FYNNEI. This CDR3 is built from 14 residues. The V end lost 5 bases, the J end lost 0 bases, and 8 bases lay between the germline ends. CDR3: CASSTSGAKNIQYF. CDR3 DNA: TGTGCCAGCAGTACCTCGGGAGCCAAAAACATTCAGTACTTC.